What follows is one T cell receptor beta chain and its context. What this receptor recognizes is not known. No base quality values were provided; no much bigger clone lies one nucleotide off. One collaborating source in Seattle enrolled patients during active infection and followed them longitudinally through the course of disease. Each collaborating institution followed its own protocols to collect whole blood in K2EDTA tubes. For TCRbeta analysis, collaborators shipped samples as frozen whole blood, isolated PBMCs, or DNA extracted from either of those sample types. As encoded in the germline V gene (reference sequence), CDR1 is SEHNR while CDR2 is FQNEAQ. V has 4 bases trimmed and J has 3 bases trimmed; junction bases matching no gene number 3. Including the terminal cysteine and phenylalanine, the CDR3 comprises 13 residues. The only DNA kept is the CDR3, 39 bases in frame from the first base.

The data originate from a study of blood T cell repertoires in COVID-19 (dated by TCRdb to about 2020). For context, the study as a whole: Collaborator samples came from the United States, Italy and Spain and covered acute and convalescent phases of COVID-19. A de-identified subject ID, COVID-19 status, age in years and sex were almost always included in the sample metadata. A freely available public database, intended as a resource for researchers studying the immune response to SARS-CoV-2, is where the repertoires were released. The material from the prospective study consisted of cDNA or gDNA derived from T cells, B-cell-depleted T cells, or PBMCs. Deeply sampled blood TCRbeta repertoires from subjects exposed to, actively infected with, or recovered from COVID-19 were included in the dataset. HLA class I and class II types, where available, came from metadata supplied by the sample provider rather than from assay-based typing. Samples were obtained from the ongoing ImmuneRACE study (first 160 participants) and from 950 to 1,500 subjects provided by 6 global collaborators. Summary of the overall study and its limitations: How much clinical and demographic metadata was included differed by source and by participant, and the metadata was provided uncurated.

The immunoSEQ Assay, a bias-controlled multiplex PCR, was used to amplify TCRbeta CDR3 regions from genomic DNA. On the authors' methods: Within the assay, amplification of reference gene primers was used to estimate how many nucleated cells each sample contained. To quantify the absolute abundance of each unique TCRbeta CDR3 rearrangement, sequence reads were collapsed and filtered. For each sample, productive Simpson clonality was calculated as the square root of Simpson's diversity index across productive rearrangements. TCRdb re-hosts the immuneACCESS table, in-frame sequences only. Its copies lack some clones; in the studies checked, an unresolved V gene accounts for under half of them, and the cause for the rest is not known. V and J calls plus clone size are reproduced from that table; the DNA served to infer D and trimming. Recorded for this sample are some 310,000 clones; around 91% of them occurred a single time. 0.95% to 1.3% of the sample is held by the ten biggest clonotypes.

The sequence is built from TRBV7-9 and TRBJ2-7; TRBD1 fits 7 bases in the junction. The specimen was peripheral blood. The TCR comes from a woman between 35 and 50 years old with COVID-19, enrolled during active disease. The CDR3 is CASSWTGSYEQYF. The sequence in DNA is TGTGCCAGCAGCTGGACAGGCAGCTACGAGCAGTACTTC.